The clone carrying this T cell receptor beta chain was recorded at least ten times. Its target is not known. This sample is drawn from a study of cytomegalovirus exposure and HLA in healthy donors. Overall study: One earlier analysis, a look at around 180 million T cells, found some 120 million unique TCR beta sequences.

J gave up 5 bases and V 4 bases, and 10 bases lay outside the gene matches. CDR3 length: 15 amino acids. Germline V gene lookup returns CDR1 SEHNR and CDR2 FQNEAQ (reference sequence). 13 Jbeta primers and 60 Vbeta primers were used for the PCR. The repertoire was sequenced with immunoSEQ multiplex PCR; TCRdb's copy has only in-frame clones and lacks some. The data contain 150,000 to 250,000 clones, roughly four fifths of them singletons. General study results and limits: The study had only CMV serostatus as immune exposure information. Clonal expansion, a later analysis showed, was greater in HLA-associated TCR beta chains than in equally common others.

The chain carries TRBV7-9 and TRBJ1-1, with 7 bases lining up with TRBD1. The sequencing input was PBMCs. The sequence came from a man aged 25-45 years in good health and CMV-seronegative. The CDR3 nucleotides read TGTGCCAGCAGCTCGGGAAAAGCAGGGGGAACTGAAGCTTTCTTT. Its translation is CASSSGKAGGTEAFF.